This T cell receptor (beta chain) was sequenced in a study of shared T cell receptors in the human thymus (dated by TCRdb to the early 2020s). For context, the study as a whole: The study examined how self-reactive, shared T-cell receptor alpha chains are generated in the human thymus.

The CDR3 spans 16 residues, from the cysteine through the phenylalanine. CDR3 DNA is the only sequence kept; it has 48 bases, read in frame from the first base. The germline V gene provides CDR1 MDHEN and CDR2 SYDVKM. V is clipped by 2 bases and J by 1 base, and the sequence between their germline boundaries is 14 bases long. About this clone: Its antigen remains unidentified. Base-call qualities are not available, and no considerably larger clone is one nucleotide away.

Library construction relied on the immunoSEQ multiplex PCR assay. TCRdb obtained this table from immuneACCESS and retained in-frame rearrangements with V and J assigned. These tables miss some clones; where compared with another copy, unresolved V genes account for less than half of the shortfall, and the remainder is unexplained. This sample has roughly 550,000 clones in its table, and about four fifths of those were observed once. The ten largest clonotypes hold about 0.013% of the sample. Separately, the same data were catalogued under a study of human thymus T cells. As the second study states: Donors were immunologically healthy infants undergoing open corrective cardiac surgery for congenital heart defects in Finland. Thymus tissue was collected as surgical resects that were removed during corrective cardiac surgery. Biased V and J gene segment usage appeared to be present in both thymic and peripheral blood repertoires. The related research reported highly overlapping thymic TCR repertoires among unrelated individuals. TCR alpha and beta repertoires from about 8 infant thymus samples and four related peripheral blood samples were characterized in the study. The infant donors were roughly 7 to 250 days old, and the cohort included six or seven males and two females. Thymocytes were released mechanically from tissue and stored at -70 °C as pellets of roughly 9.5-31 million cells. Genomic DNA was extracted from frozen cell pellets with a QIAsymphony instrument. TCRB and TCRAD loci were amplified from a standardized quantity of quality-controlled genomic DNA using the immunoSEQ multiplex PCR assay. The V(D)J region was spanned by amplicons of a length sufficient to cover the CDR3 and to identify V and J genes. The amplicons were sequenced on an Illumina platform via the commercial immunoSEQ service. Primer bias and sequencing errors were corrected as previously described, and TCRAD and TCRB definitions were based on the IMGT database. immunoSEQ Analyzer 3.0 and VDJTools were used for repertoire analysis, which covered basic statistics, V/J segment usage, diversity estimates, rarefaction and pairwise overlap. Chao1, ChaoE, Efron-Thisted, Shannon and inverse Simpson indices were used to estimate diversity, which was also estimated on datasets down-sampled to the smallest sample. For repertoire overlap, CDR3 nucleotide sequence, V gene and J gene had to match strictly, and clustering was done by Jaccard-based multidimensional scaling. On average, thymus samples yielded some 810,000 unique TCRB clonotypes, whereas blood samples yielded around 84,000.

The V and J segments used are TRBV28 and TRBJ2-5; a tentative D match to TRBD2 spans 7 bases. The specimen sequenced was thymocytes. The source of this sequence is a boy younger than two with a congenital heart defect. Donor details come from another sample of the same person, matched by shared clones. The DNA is TGTGCCAGCAGTTTAGGCTTGCGGGGGCCCCAAGAGACCCAGTACTTC. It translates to CASSLGLRGPQETQYF.